The entry below describes one T cell receptor beta chain. As processed by the authors: Reference gene primer amplification gave nucleated cell count estimates. Data came from immunoSEQ multiplex PCR; TCRdb stores just in-frame clones and leaves some out. V, J and clone size are taken as reported in that table, and D and trimming were inferred from the DNA itself. The table shows around 310,000 clones, with roughly 90% occurring only once. The data belong to a study of blood T cell repertoires in COVID-19. Study overall: Specimens from acute and convalescent COVID-19 originated in the United States, Italy and Spain. PBMCs, B-cell-depleted T cells, or T cells were the source of the cDNA or gDNA that made up the material.

Symptom resolution, clearance, or two negative PCRs marked donors in Cohort 3 as recovered. V was pared by 5 bases and J by 4 bases, with 17 bases between. CDR3 size: 14 residues. CDR1 and CDR2 from the germline V gene are SQVTM and ANQGSEA. The chain recombines TRBV29-1 with TRBJ1-1, with D hard to call. The TCR was taken from a woman in her twenties or thirties who had recovered from COVID-19. Material: PBMCs or T cells enriched from blood (not recorded which). The CDR3 reads CSVKRSKPGTEAFF. CDR3 nucleotides: TGCAGCGTTAAAAGATCCAAACCCGGCACTGAAGCTTTCTTT.